The 28 T cell receptor beta chains reported below all come from one sample, sequenced in a study of CD8 T cells in ankylosing spondylitis. TCRdb called the 5' RACE reads again in MiXCR, with one record for every CDR3 protein. The sample records approximately 140,000 distinct CDR3 sequences, over 7% being singletons. Material: blood, either unsorted or a sorted T cell fraction (not recorded which). These receptors came from a male donor with ankylosing spondylitis or in good health (not recorded which).

This clonotype was found many times. The rearrangement joins TRBV5-1 to TRBJ2-1; TRBD2 might be the D (5 bases). The CDR3 sequence is 14 residues long. Germline assignment: CDR1 SGHRS and CDR2 YFSETQ. Between the trimmed V and J ends, which lost 3 bases and 6 bases, there was a span of 13 bases. CDR3 bases: TGCGCCAGCAGCTCCCGGACGGCGGGCAATGAGCAGTTCTTC. Translated: CASSSRTAGNEQFF.

This clonotype was recorded many times. The rearrangement joins TRBV5-1 to TRBJ1-6; 8 bases are shared with TRBD1. The CDR3 consists of 15 residues. Per germline, CDR1 SGHRS and CDR2 YFSETQ. V was pared by 2 bases and J by 7 bases, with 5 bases of the junction left unmatched. CDR3 loop: CASSFSDRDNSPLHF. The DNA of the CDR3 is TGCGCCAGCAGCTTCTCGGACAGGGACAATTCACCCCTCCACTTT.

At least ten counts were recorded for this clonotype. The J gene is TRBJ2-3, the V gene TRBV28; 7 bases are shared with TRBD2. Trimming at V came to 3 bases and at J to 5 bases, leaving 8 bases not matched to a gene. The CDR3 covers 15 residues. CDR1 is MDHEN and CDR2 is SYDVKM in the germline V gene. The CDR3 region has the DNA TGTGCCAGCAGTTTGGGCGGACTAGATGAAGATACGCAGTATTTT. This gives the protein CASSLGGLDEDTQYF.

This clonotype has ten or more counts. CDR3 loop: CASSLPPTDTQYF. CDR3 coding DNA: TGTGCCAGCAGCCTCCCCCCCACAGATACGCAGTATTTT. The V call is TRBV9, the J call TRBJ2-3; no firm D call. Germline values: CDR1 SGDLS, CDR2 YYNGEE. Trimming stripped 4 bases from V and 2 bases from J, with 8 bases between. The CDR3 has 13 residues. Complete variable domain (other parts from reference TRBV9 and TRBJ2-3): DSGVTQTPKHLITATGQRVTLRCSPRSGDLSVYWYQQSLDQGLQFLIQYYNGEERAKGNILERFSAQQFPDLHSELNLSSLELGDSALYFCASSLPPTDTQYFGPGTRLTVL.

This clonotype was seen ten or more times. This sequence joins TRBV5-1 and TRBJ2-5; D is unresolved. CDR1 SGHRS and CDR2 YFSETQ come from the germline V gene. V was shortened by 1 base and J by 1 base, with 2 bases between the two germline ends. The CDR3 is 12 amino acids. The CDR3 loop is CASSLIQETQYF. The CDR3, as DNA: TGCGCCAGCAGCTTGATCCAAGAGACCCAGTACTTC.

There are many counts of this clonotype. The CDR3 bases are TGCAGCGTCGCCCACGGGACCCTTGGAGATACGCAGTATTTT. As protein: CSVAHGTLGDTQYF. The chain links TRBV29-1 to TRBJ2-3; D tentatively fits TRBD1 or TRBD2 (5 bases each). The CDR3 totals 14 residues. V was clipped by 6 bases and J by 5 bases, with 18 bases between them. The V gene's germline CDR1 is SQVTM and CDR2 ANQGSEA.

This clonotype was observed at least ten times. The chain has TRBV15 and TRBJ2-3; the match to TRBD1 covers 7 bases. Trimming removed 10 bases from V and 2 bases from J; junction bases left unmatched: 9. The CDR3 sequence is 14 residues long. The germline gives CDR1 LNHNV, CDR2 YYDKDF (reference sequence). This CDR3 is CASSTGALTDTQYF. The CDR3, as DNA: TGTGCCAGCTCTACAGGGGCGCTCACAGATACGCAGTATTTT.

This clonotype has more than one count but fewer than ten. The chain recombines TRBV5-6 with TRBJ2-1; D is unresolved. CDR3 length: 15 amino acids. Germline assignment: CDR1 SGHDT and CDR2 YYEEEE. Trimming pared 5 bases from V and 6 bases from J, leaving 18 bases between. The CDR3 nucleotides read TGTGCCAGCAGATTGAGCCCGCCAGGTAGCAATGAGCAGTTCTTC. The encoded protein is CASRLSPPGSNEQFF.

This chain joins TRBV30 and TRBJ2-7; perhaps TRBD1 as D (5 bases). The CDR3 is made up of 12 amino acids. Germline assignment: CDR1 GTSNPN and CDR2 SVGIG (reference sequence). The ends were cut back, 4 bases at V and 3 bases at J, with 10 bases in the middle. For the CDR3, the DNA is TGTGCCTGGAATCAGGGAATCTACGAGCAGTACTTC. Its protein product is CAWNQGIYEQYF.

The chain recombines TRBV9 with TRBJ2-5, with D perhaps matching TRBD2 (7 bases). The CDR3 is made up of 14 amino acids. The V gene lost 4 bases and the J gene lost 1 base, with 11 bases spanning the gap. The germline CDR1 and CDR2 sequences are SGDLS and YYNGEE. The CDR3 bases are TGTGCCAGCAGCTCGGCGGGGGCCCAAGAGACCCAGTACTTC. Residues: CASSSAGAQETQYF.

The chain links TRBV18 to TRBJ2-7, with 9 positions matching TRBD1. V lost 1 base to trimming and J lost 9 bases; unmatched junction nucleotides: 4. From germline, CDR1 is KGHSH and CDR2 LQKENI. The CDR3 has 13 amino acids. The CDR3 DNA is TGTGCCAGCTCACCACAGGACAGGGGAAGGCAGTACTTC. Protein product: CASSPQDRGRQYF.

This clonotype was recorded at least ten times. The V and J genes are TRBV19 and TRBJ2-1; 14 bases line up with TRBD2. Germline values: CDR1 LNHDA, CDR2 SQIVND (reference sequence). The CDR3 has 15 residues. The ends lost 11 bases at V and 10 bases at J; junction bases unmatched: 13. In DNA, the CDR3 is TGTGCCGCGGGACGTGGGACTAGCGGGAGTTTAGAGCAGTTCTTC. This sequence encodes CAAGRGTSGSLEQFF.

Ten or more counts support this clonotype. The V call is TRBV10-3, the J call TRBJ2-3; no clear D gene. In germline, CDR1 is ENHRY, CDR2 SYGVKD. Trimming pared 7 bases from V and 4 bases from J, leaving 18 bases between. The CDR3 covers 15 residues. The CDR3 coding sequence is TGTGCCATCATGGATGGCCAAGGGATGGCAGATACGCAGTATTTT. Its translation: CAIMDGQGMADTQYF.

This clonotype was detected only a few times. This rearrangement joins TRBV7-9 to TRBJ2-1; D gene ambiguous. This CDR3 has 13 residues. Trimming removed 4 bases from V and 9 bases from J, with 13 bases in between. Germline V gives CDR1 SEHNR, CDR2 FQNEAQ (reference sequence). CDR3 residues: CASSSDRPFEQFF. In DNA form, the CDR3 reads TGTGCCAGCAGCTCAGACCGCCCATTTGAGCAGTTCTTC.

The chain carries TRBV19 and TRBJ1-4, with 7 bases that match TRBD1. Germline V CDR1 and CDR2: LNHDA, SQIVND (reference sequence). The CDR3 length is 15 residues. The junction had 4 bases not matched to a gene; V was cut back by 6 bases and J by 0 bases. DNA for the CDR3: TGTGCCAGTAGCCGGGACAGACCAACTAATGAAAAACTGTTTTTT. It translates to CASSRDRPTNEKLFF. The full variable domain, its missing parts supplied by reference TRBV19 and TRBJ1-4, is DGGITQSPKYLFRKEGQNVTLSCEQNLNHDAMYWYRQDPGQGLRLIYYSQIVNDFQKGDIAEGYSVSREKKESFPLTVTSAQKNPTAFYLCASSRDRPTNEKLFFGSGTQLSVL.

The J gene is TRBJ2-5, the V gene TRBV20-1; unclear D gene. CDR1 and CDR2 from the germline V gene are DFQATT and SNEGSKA (reference sequence). This CDR3 has 12 amino acids. Trimming left V 4 bases short and J 0 bases short, with 6 bases between. In DNA form, the CDR3 reads TGCAGTGCTATGGCGTACCAAGAGACCCAGTACTTC. It codes for CSAMAYQETQYF.

This clonotype was seen ten or more times. The rearrangement links TRBV7-2 to TRBJ2-3, with D unresolved. Germline V lookup: CDR1 SGHTA, CDR2 FQGNSA. This CDR3 spans 14 amino acids. The germline V and J ends were trimmed by 3 bases and 5 bases, with 12 bases remaining between them. The CDR3 here is CASSFSRSRDTQYF. For the CDR3, the DNA is TGTGCCAGCAGCTTTAGTCGGTCCCGAGATACGCAGTATTTT.

This clonotype has a count of ten or more. V is TRBV6-1 and J is TRBJ2-1, with TRBD1 matching over 7 bases. The germline V gene has CDR1 MNHNS and CDR2 SASEGT. V shed 2 bases, J shed 2 bases, and the junction held 12 bases outside the gene matches. This CDR3 spans 18 amino acids. CDR3 DNA: TGTGCCAGCAGTGAAAGGCTGGGACAGCCCGTGCCCTACAATGAGCAGTTCTTC. Amino acids: CASSERLGQPVPYNEQFF.

This clonotype was detected ten times or more. The genes are TRBV20-1 and TRBJ2-5; 8 nucleotides align to TRBD2. V trimming: 1 base; J trimming: 1 base; junction bases outside the gene matches: 2. The length of the CDR3 is 14 residues. Germline CDR1 is DFQATT and CDR2 is SNEGSKA (reference sequence). The CDR3: CSARVGTSQETQYF. For the CDR3, the DNA is TGCAGTGCTAGAGTGGGGACTAGCCAAGAGACCCAGTACTTC.

This clonotype has just a few counts. The chain has TRBV7-8 and TRBJ2-6, with D unclear. The germline V and J ends were trimmed by 3 bases and 2 bases, with 5 bases remaining between them. CDR3 length: 14 amino acids. Germline-derived CDR1 and CDR2 are SGHVS and FQNEAQ. The CDR3 region has the DNA TGTGCCAGCAGCTTCAGCACTGGGGCCAACGTCCTGACTTTC. As protein: CASSFSTGANVLTF.

This clonotype was found many times. The rearrangement uses TRBV12-3 or TRBV12-4 and TRBJ2-1, with D maybe TRBD2 (6 bases). CDR3 length equals 15 residues. V was cut by 5 bases and J by 6 bases, with 17 bases left in between. The CDR3 DNA is TGTGCCAGCAGTCGGGGCCGGGGAGGAGTCAATGAGCAGTTCTTC. Translating gives CASSRGRGGVNEQFF.

Many counts were recorded for this clonotype. The chain carries TRBV2 and TRBJ2-2; D could derive from TRBD1 or TRBD2 (7 bases each). Between the trimmed V and J ends, which lost 5 bases and 0 bases, there was a span of 19 bases. From germline, CDR1 is SNHLY and CDR2 FYNNEI. The CDR3 is 18 amino acids. CDR3 residues: CASSSRQGGPSNTGELFF. In DNA form, the CDR3 reads TGTGCCAGCAGTTCCCGCCAGGGGGGGCCATCGAACACCGGGGAGCTGTTTTTT.

This clonotype has a count of ten or more. The chain recombines TRBV3-1 with TRBJ2-7; no clear D. The germline V gene has CDR1 LGHDT and CDR2 YNNKEL (reference sequence). V was clipped by 0 bases and J by 6 bases, with 12 bases between them. The CDR3 has 14 amino acids. Here the CDR3 reads CASSQDFQKLEQYF. DNA of the CDR3: TGTGCCAGCAGCCAAGATTTCCAGAAGCTCGAGCAGTACTTC.

This clonotype was seen ten or more times. The chain links TRBV5-1 to TRBJ2-6, with TRBD1 matching 7 bases. The V and J ends lost 4 bases and 10 bases, in that order; junction bases with no gene match: 8. Germline lookup yields CDR1 SGHRS and CDR2 YFSETQ. This CDR3 is 14 amino acids long. The DNA of the CDR3 is TGCGCCAGCAGCCAAAGACAGGGATTGAACGTCCTGACTTTC. This translates into CASSQRQGLNVLTF. Looking up the rest from reference TRBV5-1 and TRBJ2-6 gives the full variable domain: KAGVTQTPRYLIKTRGQQVTLSCSPISGHRSVSWYQQTPGQGLQFLFEYFSETQRNKGNFPGRFSGRQFSNSRSEMNVSTLELGDSALYLCASSQRQGLNVLTFGAGSRLTVL.

This clonotype was counted between two and nine times. This rearrangement joins TRBV11-3 to TRBJ2-1, with 11 bases matching TRBD2. V shed 3 bases, J shed 8 bases, and the junction held 9 bases outside the gene matches. Germline CDR1 SGHNT, CDR2 YENEEA. CDR3 length: 16 amino acids. CDR3 protein: CASSLFSGRATDEQFF. CDR3 DNA: TGTGCCAGCAGCTTGTTTAGCGGGAGGGCGACGGATGAGCAGTTCTTC.

This clonotype was counted ten times or more. The chain uses TRBV24-1 and TRBJ2-1, with a tentative D call TRBD1 (5 bases). Trimming stripped 1 base from V and 3 bases from J, with 9 bases between. There are 15 residues in the CDR3. Germline V CDR1 and CDR2: KGHDR, SFDVKD. This CDR3 is CATSDFRQGYNEQFF. The CDR3 nucleotides are TGTGCCACCAGTGATTTTAGGCAGGGCTACAATGAGCAGTTCTTC.

This clonotype has a count of ten or more. The V and J genes are TRBV20-1 and TRBJ2-5; a weak D match, TRBD2 (5 bases). V lost 4 bases and J lost 4, with 10 bases in between. From germline, CDR1 is DFQATT and CDR2 SNEGSKA (reference sequence). This CDR3 has 12 residues. The CDR3 sequence: CSATSEGETQYF. DNA for the CDR3: TGCAGTGCTACCAGTGAGGGAGAGACCCAGTACTTC.

The chain is built from TRBV29-1 and TRBJ2-1; 11 nucleotides line up with TRBD2. The CDR3 length is 18 residues. Trimming removed 5 bases from V and 1 base from J; junction bases left unmatched: 13. Germline V gene lookup returns CDR1 SQVTM and CDR2 ANQGSEA. The CDR3 DNA reads TGCAGCGTTCTCCTACTAGCGGGAGAAAGTAAATCCTACAATGAGCAGTTCTTC. This encodes CSVLLLAGESKSYNEQFF.